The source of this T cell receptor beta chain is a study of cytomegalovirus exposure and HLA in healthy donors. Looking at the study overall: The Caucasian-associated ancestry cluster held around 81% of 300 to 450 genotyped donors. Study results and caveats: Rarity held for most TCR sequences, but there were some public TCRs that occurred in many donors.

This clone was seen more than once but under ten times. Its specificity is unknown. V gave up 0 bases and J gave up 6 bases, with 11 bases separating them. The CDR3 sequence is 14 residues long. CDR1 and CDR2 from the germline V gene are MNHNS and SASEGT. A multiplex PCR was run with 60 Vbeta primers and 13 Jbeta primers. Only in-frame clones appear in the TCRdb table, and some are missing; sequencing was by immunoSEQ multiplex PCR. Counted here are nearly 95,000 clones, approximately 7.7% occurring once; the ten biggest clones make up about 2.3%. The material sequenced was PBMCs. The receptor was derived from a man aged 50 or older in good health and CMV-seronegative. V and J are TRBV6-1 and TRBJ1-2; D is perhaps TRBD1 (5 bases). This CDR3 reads CASSEAHSRDGYTF. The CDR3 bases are TGTGCCAGCAGTGAAGCTCATTCCAGGGATGGCTACACCTTC.